Below are 10 T cell receptor beta chains sequenced from a single sample in a study of blood T cells in healthy people across ages. The use of a sample-barcoded 5' primer and a J-beta primer mix characterized a second PCR of roughly 6 to 11 cycles. TCRdb called the 5' RACE reads again in MiXCR, with one record for every CDR3 protein. Of some 1.6 million distinct CDR3 sequences in the sample, 34% are singletons; the top ten hold roughly 12%. Sequenced input: blood. These receptors were collected from a young woman in good health.

The genes are TRBV9 and TRBJ2-1; 14 nucleotides agree with TRBD2. Trimming removed 0 bases from V and 8 bases from J; junction bases left unmatched: 4. Per germline, CDR1 SGDLS and CDR2 YYNGEE. The CDR3 spans 16 residues. The CDR3 protein is CASSVALTSGGDEQFF. The CDR3 DNA reads TGTGCCAGCAGCGTAGCCCTGACTAGCGGGGGGGATGAGCAGTTCTTC.

This clonotype came up a few times. DNA for the CDR3: TGCGCCAGCAGCTTGGGGCCTCAGGCGGGTTACGAGCAGTACTTC. The encoded protein is CASSLGPQAGYEQYF. The J gene is TRBJ2-7, the V gene TRBV5-1; a possible D gene is TRBD2 (5 bases). The CDR3 spans 15 residues. Germline CDR1 SGHRS, CDR2 YFSETQ. Trimming cost V 0 bases and J 4 bases, with 14 bases left between them.

This rearrangement joins TRBV27 to TRBJ2-7, with TRBD1 matching 7 bases. Germline trimming cut 2 bases from V and 3 bases from J; bases unmatched to any gene: 4. The CDR3 loop spans 14 amino acids. Germline CDR1 MNHEY, CDR2 SMNVEV (reference sequence). CDR3 sequence: CASSLTGTVYEQYF. Written as DNA, the CDR3 is TGTGCCAGCAGTTTAACCGGGACAGTCTACGAGCAGTACTTC.

This clonotype has more than one count but fewer than ten. This chain joins TRBV4-1 and TRBJ2-3; D is unclear. Germline V lookup: CDR1 MGHRA, CDR2 YSYEKL. The CDR3 contains 14 residues. V was clipped by 1 base and J by 3 bases, with 8 bases between them. DNA for the CDR3: TGCGCCAGCAGCCAAGTTGTAGGAACAGATACGCAGTATTTT. Its protein is CASSQVVGTDTQYF.

The gene calls are TRBV7-6 and TRBJ2-5, with D unclear. V lost 2 bases and J lost 4, with 14 bases in between. Germline V CDR1 and CDR2: SGHVS, FNYEAQ. The CDR3 is 15 amino acids. CDR3 coding DNA: TGTGCCAGCAGCTTAACTCACGGCCTATCAGAGACCCAGTACTTC. Its translation: CASSLTHGLSETQYF.

The genes are TRBV11-2 and TRBJ2-1; 7 bases are a match to TRBD2. The trim removed 6 bases at V and 4 bases at J, leaving 9 bases unmatched. The CDR3 consists of 15 residues. Germline CDR1 SGHAT, CDR2 FQNNGV. In nucleotides, the CDR3 is TGTGCCAGCAGGGGGGGGAGGGATAGGTACAATGAGCAGTTCTTC. Protein: CASRGGRDRYNEQFF.

V is TRBV27 and J is TRBJ2-3; D uncertain. Trimming removed 8 bases at V and 2 bases at J, with 11 bases between. The germline gives CDR1 MNHEY, CDR2 SMNVEV (reference sequence). The CDR3 is made up of 13 amino acids. CDR3 residues: CASGLNPTDTQYF. CDR3 DNA sequence: TGTGCCAGCGGATTGAATCCCACAGATACGCAGTATTTT.

The chain links TRBV6-2 or TRBV6-3 to TRBJ2-1, with TRBD1 as a possible D gene (6 bases). Trimming took 5 bases from V and 1 from J, leaving 12 bases between them. CDR1 is MNHEY and CDR2 is SVGEGT in the germline V gene. The CDR3 loop spans 15 amino acids. CDR3 nucleotide sequence: TGTGCCAGCAGTACTGACAGGACTTCCTACAATGAGCAGTTCTTC. Amino acids: CASSTDRTSYNEQFF.

The DNA of the CDR3 is TGTGCCAGCAGCTTAGGGCTAGCGGGATTCGATGAGCAGTTCTTC. Translating gives CASSLGLAGFDEQFF. J is TRBJ2-1 and V is TRBV7-3, with 9 nucleotides matching TRBD2. CDR3 length: 15 residues. The germline V gene encodes CDR1 SGHTA and CDR2 FQGTGA. The J segment lost 8 bases and the V segment lost 2 bases, leaving 7 bases of the junction unmatched.

This clonotype has ten or more counts. The rearrangement joins TRBV6-6 to TRBJ1-6; no reliable D call. This CDR3 has 16 amino acids. From germline, CDR1 is MNHNY and CDR2 SVGAGI (reference sequence). V was cut by 6 bases and J by 3 bases, with 15 bases left in between. In DNA, the CDR3 is TGTGCCAGCAGAAGTCCACCCGGTCACTATAATTCACCCCTCCACTTT. Translated: CASRSPPGHYNSPLHF.